This T cell receptor beta chain was sequenced during a study of blood T cells in healthy people across ages. The CDR3 runs 16 residues. Germline CDR1 is SGHTA and CDR2 is FQGNSA. V lost 5 bases, J lost 4 bases, and 7 bases stayed unmatched. This clonotype occurred many times. The second PCR ran about 6 to 12 cycles with a sample-barcoded 5' primer and J-beta primers. TCRdb called the 5' RACE reads again in MiXCR, with one record for every CDR3 protein. The sample records some 800,000 distinct CDR3 sequences, around 25% being singletons. These records were also assigned to another study, of T cells of mothers and their children.

The V and J genes are TRBV7-2 and TRBJ2-5; 13 bases agree with TRBD2. This TCR was sampled from a boy aged 10-17 years in good health. Sequenced material: blood. The CDR3 loop is CASSQGLAGEGETQYF. CDR3 in DNA: TGTGCCAGCAGCCAAGGACTAGCGGGGGAGGGAGAGACCCAGTACTTC.